Here is one TCR beta chain with its context. This specimen comes from a study of blood T cell repertoires in COVID-19. Turning to the study itself: Acute and convalescent COVID-19 samples came from the United States, Italy and Spain.

Under the authors' procedure: Using reference gene primer amplification, nucleated cell counts were estimated. Sequenced by immunoSEQ multiplex PCR; TCRdb stores in-frame clones only, minus some. V and J calls and clone size come straight from that table; D and trimming were deduced from the DNA. The sample carries roughly 30,000 clones, roughly 80% recorded once. The CDR3 consists of 16 residues. With 1 base removed from V and 0 bases from J, the gap between germline ends came to 12 bases. Per the germline V gene, CDR1 is SGHRS and CDR2 is YFSETQ. The sequence was obtained from a woman in her fifties or sixties with acute or convalescent COVID-19. The gene calls are TRBV5-1 and TRBJ2-3; D is perhaps TRBD1 (6 bases). The material sequenced was peripheral blood. The CDR3 spells CASSLTRGRSTDTQYF. In DNA form, the CDR3 reads TGCGCCAGCAGCTTGACCAGGGGTCGTAGCACAGATACGCAGTATTTT.